The 8 T cell receptor beta chains below were found in one sample sequenced in a study of shared clonotypes between healthy human individuals (dated by TCRdb to about 2020). The library came from the immunoSEQ multiplex PCR assay. TCRdb provides this immuneACCESS table in a form limited to in-frame rearrangements. Some clones are lacking; in checked studies, under half of them reflect an unresolved V gene, and why the rest are absent is not known. This sample gives over 400,000 clones in total; roughly 80% of them show up just once. Together, the top ten hold 9.5% to 15% of the sample. The sample comprised PBMCs. The receptors derive from a middle-aged woman in good health. Some clones in this sample may be carry-over from other donors' samples.

The chain carries TRBV9 and TRBJ1-3; D gene unclear. The CDR3 runs 14 residues. Per germline, CDR1 SGDLS and CDR2 YYNGEE. The V and J ends lost 1 base and 7 bases respectively, with 12 bases between them. CDR3 residues: CASSVNYGGNTIYF. For the CDR3, the DNA is TGTGCCAGCAGCGTAAATTACGGTGGGAACACCATATATTTT.

A remark on this clone: A much larger clone lies one base from this, so it may be a read error. This chain connects TRBV11-1 to TRBJ2-5, with D unclear. There are 15 residues in the CDR3. From germline, CDR1 is SGHAT and CDR2 FQDESV (reference sequence). The V end lost 5 bases, the J end lost 2 bases, and 15 bases lay between the germline ends. Here the CDR3 DNA reads TGTGCCAGCAGCGGCGACAACCAAAGTCAAGAGACCCAGTACTTC. Translating gives CASSGDNQSQETQYF.

The chain employs TRBV2 and TRBJ1-5; D remains ambiguous. CDR3 length: 14 residues. The V gene lost 6 bases and the J gene lost 4 bases, with 13 bases spanning the gap. The germline V gene has CDR1 SNHLY and CDR2 FYNNEI. The CDR3 nucleotides read TGTGCCAGCAGGCGAGTGGGTCCTAATCAGCCCCAGCATTTT. As protein: CASRRVGPNQPQHF.

This clone was seen only a few times. This may arise from a read error, as a much more abundant clone is one base away. The chain has TRBV7-8 and TRBJ1-2, with TRBD1 as a possible D gene (6 bases). Germline values: CDR1 SGHVS, CDR2 FQNEAQ. V was clipped by 5 bases and J by 2 bases, with 9 bases between them. This CDR3 comprises 13 residues. The CDR3 nucleotides are TGTGCCAGCAGCCCCGGACAGAACTATGGCTACACCTTC. Its protein is CASSPGQNYGYTF. Looking up the rest from reference TRBV7-8 and TRBJ1-2 gives the full variable domain: GAGVSQSPRYKVAKRGQDVALRCDPISGHVSLFWYQQALGQGPEFLTYFQNEAQLDKSGLPSDRFFAERPEGSVSTLKIQRTQQEDSAVYLCASSPGQNYGYTFGSGTRLTVV.

The chain has TRBV7-9 and TRBJ1-3, with D unclear. V lost 0 bases, J lost 0 bases, and 9 bases lay in between. Germline lookup yields CDR1 SEHNR and CDR2 FQNEAQ (reference sequence). CDR3 length equals 16 residues. The CDR3 nucleotides are TGTGCCAGCAGCTTAGCTCAGCCAGACTCTGGAAACACCATATATTTT. It yields the protein CASSLAQPDSGNTIYF. The full variable domain, completed using reference TRBV7-9 and TRBJ1-3, is DTGVSQNPRHKITKRGQNVTFRCDPISEHNRLYWYRQTLGQGPEFLTYFQNEAQLEKSRLLSDRFSAERPKGSFSTLEIQRTEQGDSAMYLCASSLAQPDSGNTIYFGEGSWLTVV.

This rearrangement joins TRBV19 to TRBJ2-1, with D perhaps matching TRBD1 or TRBD2 (6 bases each). CDR1 and CDR2 from the germline V gene are LNHDA and SQIVND (reference sequence). This CDR3 is 15 amino acids long. V was cut by 3 bases and J by 7 bases, with 16 bases left in between. CDR3: CASSMGRGGFNEQFF. DNA for the CDR3: TGTGCCAGTAGTATGGGCAGGGGAGGTTTTAATGAGCAGTTCTTC.

Concerning this clone itself: This sequence is one base from a far larger clone and is likely a read error. This chain links TRBV5-6 with TRBJ1-2, with a tentative D call TRBD1 (5 bases). The germline gives CDR1 SGHDT, CDR2 YYEEEE. Trimming removed 0 bases from V and 12 bases from J, with 12 bases in between. This CDR3 is built from 12 residues. CDR3: CASSLGGQGHTF. The CDR3, as DNA: TGTGCCAGCAGCTTGGGCGGTCAGGGCCACACCTTC.

The genes are TRBV9 and TRBJ2-3; D gene uncertain. Germline V CDR1 and CDR2: SGDLS, YYNGEE. Trimming shortened V by 3 bases and J by 2 bases, and 19 bases separated the two germline ends. The CDR3 covers 17 residues. The CDR3 DNA is TGTGCCAGCAGCGACCTCGGCACGTGGCTAGACACAGATACGCAGTATTTT. Translating it yields CASSDLGTWLDTDTQYF.